This passage covers 12 T cell receptor beta chains from one sample sequenced in a study of T cells after posttransplantation cyclophosphamide. Some clones are missing from TCRdb's copy, which holds only in-frame ones; the method was immunoSEQ multiplex PCR. This table has roughly 20,000 clones, roughly 90% appearing once. Control samples came 1 year after myeloablative marrow transplants with methotrexate plus calcineurin inhibitor. The material sequenced was PBMCs, taken after an allogeneic stem cell transplant with a calcineurin inhibitor and methotrexate. All receptors derive from a female patient between 50 and 60 years old who received an allogeneic stem cell transplant from an unrelated donor, was CMV-positive, and had chronic GVHD only. The graft donor may have given rise to some T cells.

The V and J genes are TRBV28 and TRBJ2-5, with D unclear. The J call is doubtful: the DNA matches TRBJ2-7 better. The V gene's germline CDR1 is MDHEN and CDR2 SYDVKM. CDR3 length: 15 amino acids. The CDR3 DNA reads as TGTGCCAGCAGTTTTATTTCAGGATCTTCCTACGAGCAGTACTTC. This codes for CASSFISGSSYEQYF.

The gene calls are TRBV9 and TRBJ1-2, with TRBD1 matching over 7 bases. The CDR3 covers 14 residues. The germline gives CDR1 SGDLS, CDR2 YYNGEE. J gave up 8 bases and V 0 bases, and 7 bases lay outside the gene matches. The CDR3 DNA reads TGTGCCAGCAGCGTAGAGGAACAGGGGTGGGGCTACACCTTC. This encodes CASSVEEQGWGYTF.

The chain has TRBV4-3 and TRBJ2-5; no firm D call. V was cut by 0 bases and J by 3 bases, with 8 bases left in between. CDR1 is LGHNA, CDR2 YSLEER, per germline. The CDR3 is 14 residues long. This chain's CDR3 is CASSQDTGKETQYF. The CDR3, as DNA: TGCGCCAGCAGCCAAGATACGGGTAAAGAGACCCAGTACTTC.

Here the CDR3 reads CASSRRGARETQYF. As DNA, the CDR3 is TGTGCCAGCTCCCGCAGGGGCGCGCGAGAGACCCAGTACTTC. This sequence joins TRBV18 and TRBJ2-5, with a possible D match to TRBD1 (6 bases). V was clipped by 6 bases and J by 4 bases, with 15 bases between them. The CDR3 runs 14 residues. Germline CDR1 and CDR2: KGHSH and LQKENI.

V is TRBV6-6 and J is TRBJ1-2, with no clear D. Germline V gene sequence: CDR1 MNHNY, CDR2 SVGAGI (reference sequence). The CDR3 sequence is 15 residues long. Trimming took off 7 bases at V and 4 bases at J, with 19 bases between the two ends. The CDR3 coding sequence is TGTGCCAGCATCCGGGGAAGGCCAGCTGGCTATGGCTACACCTTC. It codes for CASIRGRPAGYGYTF.

The V gene is TRBV28, the J gene TRBJ2-2; TRBD2 agrees at 8 bases. With 6 bases clipped from V and 0 bases from J, the junction kept 6 bases outside the gene matches. The CDR3 has 16 residues. The V gene's germline CDR1 is MDHEN and CDR2 SYDVKM. The CDR3 sequence: CASRPGGTSNTGELFF. The DNA of the CDR3 is TGTGCCAGCAGACCGGGGGGGACCTCGAACACCGGGGAGCTGTTTTTT.

The V call is TRBV2, the J call TRBJ1-2; 8 nucleotides line up with TRBD1. CDR1 is SNHLY, CDR2 FYNNEI, per germline. V gave up 6 bases and J gave up 2 bases; unmatched junction bases: 8. The CDR3 is 15 residues long. The CDR3 loop is CASSRSGTGNYGYTF. The CDR3 nucleotides read TGTGCCAGCAGCCGAAGCGGGACAGGAAACTATGGCTACACCTTC.

This clone was counted only a few times. The gene calls are TRBV10-3 and TRBJ2-7; TRBD2 might be the D (6 bases). CDR3 length equals 13 residues. V lost 10 bases and J 7 bases, leaving 20 bases between the germline ends. Germline V gives CDR1 ENHRY, CDR2 SYGVKD. Here the CDR3 DNA reads TGTGCCACCTCCCCGCGGGCGGCGGGGGAGCAGTACTTC. The encoded protein is CATSPRAAGEQYF.

This clone was seen only a few times. The chain carries TRBV28 and TRBJ1-4, with a tentative D call TRBD1 (6 bases). The CDR3 totals 13 residues. Per germline, CDR1 MDHEN and CDR2 SYDVKM. Trimming removed 5 bases at V and 7 bases at J, with 11 bases between. DNA for the CDR3: TGTGCCAGCAGTATACAGGGTTTTGAAAAACTGTTTTTT. Protein sequence: CASSIQGFEKLFF. Based on the CDR3 plus reference TRBV28 and TRBJ1-4, the full variable domain is DVKVTQSSRYLVKRTGEKVFLECVQDMDHENMFWYRQDPGLGLRLIYFSYDVKMKEKGDIPEGYSVSREKKERFSLILESASTNQTSMYLCASSIQGFEKLFFGSGTQLSVL.

This chain links TRBV15 with TRBJ2-1; D might be TRBD1 (6 bases). CDR3 size: 18 residues. Germline V gives CDR1 LNHNV, CDR2 YYDKDF (reference sequence). Trimming removed 0 bases from V and 1 base from J, with 16 bases in between. The CDR3 nucleotides read TGTGCCACCAGCAGAGAATCCCCCGGGACACTATCCTACAATGAGCAGTTCTTC. Translation: CATSRESPGTLSYNEQFF.

This clone showed up just once. The rearrangement uses TRBV10-2 and TRBJ2-1, with 10 bases matching TRBD2. The J segment lost 10 bases and the V segment lost 3 bases, leaving 6 bases of the junction unmatched. The CDR3 is made up of 14 amino acids. CDR1 and CDR2 from the germline V gene are WSHSY and SAAADI. DNA of the CDR3: TGCGCCAGCAGTGACCGGCTAGCGGGAGACGAGCAGTTCTTC. Translating it yields CASSDRLAGDEQFF.

The CDR3 region has the DNA TGTGCCAGCATCCCCCTGGGGACAGGGACGTACGAGCAGTACTTC. Translation gives CASIPLGTGTYEQYF. This chain joins TRBV2 and TRBJ2-7, with 9 bases identical to TRBD1. The CDR3 has 15 residues. Germline trimming cut 7 bases from V and 4 bases from J; bases unmatched to any gene: 11. Germline lookup yields CDR1 SNHLY and CDR2 FYNNEI.